This T cell receptor beta chain was identified during a study of CD8+ T cells in alopecia areata. The CDR3 is 16 amino acids. V was pared by 4 bases and J by 1 base, with 16 bases between. The germline V gene encodes CDR1 SGHNT and CDR2 YYREEE (reference sequence). RNA, once extracted, was reverse transcribed into cDNA for use as the sequencing template. Sequencing was performed with immunoSEQ multiplex PCR; in TCRdb, only in-frame clones are kept and a portion is missing. The top ten clones hold more than 12% of a sample with approximately 11,000 clones, roughly 57% of them seen once. Both peripheral blood and punch biopsies of lesional scalp skin were obtained from patients who had alopecia areata.

The chain joins TRBV5-4 to TRBJ2-3; D may be TRBD2 (6 bases). The receptor was isolated from a human donor with alopecia areata. The sequenced sample was skin. The CDR3 protein is CASSPGGAVGTDTQYF. The CDR3 nucleotides read TGTGCCAGCAGCCCCGGAGGGGCGGTTGGCACAGATACGCAGTATTTT.